This T cell receptor beta chain was recorded in a study of shared clonotypes between healthy human individuals. As concerns this clone: Other nucleotide sequences in the sample specify the same CDR3.

V lost 1 base and J lost 4, with 5 bases in between. The germline gives CDR1 SGHAT, CDR2 FQNNGV. This CDR3 spans 12 amino acids. The naive CD8 population came from CD45RO-negative cells selected for CCR7, without terminally differentiated effector memory CD45RA+ cells. Only in-frame clones appear in the TCRdb table, and some are missing; sequencing was by immunoSEQ multiplex PCR. The data show 450,000 to 700,000 clones, with just under 97% seen just once and over 0.09% held by the top ten. The V call is TRBV11-2, the J call TRBJ2-7; D is unresolved. Sequencing was carried out using naive CD8+ T cells sorted from blood. The source is a woman in her 30s in good health. CDR3 DNA: TGTGCCAGCAGCTTAGCGTCATACGAGCAGTACTTC. Translating gives CASSLASYEQYF.